This T cell receptor (beta chain) comes out of a study of human T cells and chemical hapten exposure. Across the whole study: Patch testing was performed with 0.01% DPC on the upper back, with reading at 6 days. Study outcomes and limitations: Expanded TCRs clustered into significantly more large CDR3 similarity groups than controls, the analysis revealed. Following DPC sensitization, TCRs present above 1 in 1000 frequency showed no change.

Noted time point: pre-sensitization, week 0. Treatment defined: therapeutic diphenylcyclopropenone sensitization with weekly scalp DPC. Unfractionated whole blood yielded total RNA. The ends were cut back, 3 bases at V and 4 bases at J, with 15 bases in the middle. The CDR3 consists of 14 residues. Germline assignment: CDR1 SQVTM and CDR2 ANQGSEA. This clonotype was counted ten times or more. Its antigen is unidentified. One entry per CDR3 protein results from TCRdb running MiXCR on the RACE reads. The sample holds 280,000 or so distinct CDR3 sequences; roughly 8% are singletons and the top ten take 1.2%.

The sequence was obtained from a man between 18 and 35 years old with alopecia areata. Some clones in this sample may be carry-over from other donors' samples. This chain connects TRBV29-1 to TRBJ1-1; tentative D call: TRBD1 (6 bases). Sequencing used whole blood, obtained in connection with sensitization to the hapten diphenylcyclopropenone (DPC). The CDR3 coding sequence is TGCAGCGTTGACCCGACAGGAGGGGGCACTGAAGCTTTCTTT. Translation: CSVDPTGGGTEAFF.